Listed below are T cell receptor beta chains from one sample, sequenced in a study of shared clonotypes between healthy human individuals. Repertoires were generated with immunoSEQ multiplex PCR, while TCRdb's copy carries only in-frame clones and drops some. Here the sample spans 2 million to 2.5 million clones, roughly 95% being singletons. The specimen sequenced was naive CD4+ T cells sorted from blood. The origin of the receptors is a young man in good health. Each CDR3 is given with its conserved first and last residue. The D gene is left open where the match is weak. Rows may omit the clone size; those that give it use once, few, many or a size class.

D	V	size	J	CDR3	DNA
.	TRBV30	once	TRBJ1-3	CAWIKVEKPNTIYF	TGTGCCTGGATTAAGGTGGAAAAACCAAACACCATATATTTT
.	TRBV6-1	.	TRBJ1-1	CASSEYAWAANTEAFF	TGTGCCAGCAGTGAGTACGCGTGGGCGGCGAACACTGAAGCTTTCTTT
TRBD1	TRBV7-7	.	TRBJ2-4	CASSRDREAVQYF	TGTGCTAGCAGCCGGGACAGGGAGGCGGTTCAGTACTTC
.	TRBV6-6	.	TRBJ2-7	CASTITGTYYEQYF	TGTGCCAGCACTATAACCGGGACCTACTACGAGCAGTACTTC
.	TRBV2	.	TRBJ1-6	CASNPDLLYNSPLHF	TGTGCCAGCAATCCTGATCTACTCTATAATTCACCCCTCCACTTT
.	TRBV5-6	.	TRBJ1-1	CASSLPFRSNTEAFF	TGTGCCAGCAGCTTGCCCTTCAGGTCGAACACTGAAGCTTTCTTT
TRBD1	TRBV6-5	.	TRBJ2-7	CASSLRDRESYEQYF	TGTGCCAGCAGTTTACGGGACAGGGAAAGCTACGAGCAGTACTTC
.	TRBV11-2	.	TRBJ2-7	CASSPWRETSYEQYF	TGTGCCAGCAGCCCATGGAGGGAGACCTCCTACGAGCAGTACTTC
.	TRBV2	.	TRBJ1-2	CASTPTQLYYGYTF	TGTGCCAGCACCCCGACACAGCTATACTATGGCTACACCTTC
TRBD2	TRBV5-4	.	TRBJ2-7	CASSLARGTSSPYEQYF	TGTGCCAGCAGCTTGGCTCGCGGGACTAGCAGTCCCTACGAGCAGTACTTC
.	TRBV9	.	TRBJ1-2	CASSAPDGGDYGYTF	TGTGCCAGCAGCGCGCCTGATGGGGGCGACTATGGCTACACCTTC
.	TRBV27	.	TRBJ2-1	CASLNEQFF	TGCGCGAGCCTCAATGAGCAGTTCTTC